The 19 T cell receptor beta chains reported below all come from one sample, sequenced in a study of CD8+ T cells in alopecia areata. RNA extraction was followed by reverse transcription into cDNA, which acted as the sequencing template. Data came from immunoSEQ multiplex PCR; TCRdb stores just in-frame clones and leaves some out. The sample shows under 30,000 clones, roughly 50% of them seen only once. The sequencing input was NKG2D-high CD8+ T cells sorted from blood. The receptors here all came from a human donor with alopecia areata.

In its sample, this clone was seen a few times. The chain employs TRBV7-3 and TRBJ2-3; a possible D gene is TRBD1 (8 bases). From germline, CDR1 is SGHTA and CDR2 FQGTGA. V was cut by 5 bases and J by 2 bases, with 14 bases left in between. CDR3 length: 15 amino acids. The CDR3: CASSATGGDTDTQYF. CDR3 bases: TGTGCCAGCAGCGCAACAGGGGGGGACACAGATACGCAGTATTTT.

The V call is TRBV12-5, the J call TRBJ2-7, with 9 bases matching TRBD2. The J segment lost 6 bases and the V segment lost 3 bases, leaving 6 bases of the junction unmatched. The CDR3 loop spans 14 amino acids. Germline V gene lookup returns CDR1 LGHNT and CDR2 FRNRAP. CDR3 region: CASGLGTSLGEQYF. DNA for the CDR3: TGTGCTAGTGGTTTAGGGACTAGCCTCGGCGAGCAGTACTTC.

The chain uses TRBV5-4 and TRBJ2-1, with unresolved D. There are 11 residues in the CDR3. CDR1 SGHNT and CDR2 YYREEE come from the germline V gene (reference sequence). Trimming shortened V by 1 base and J by 5 bases, and 1 base separated the two germline ends. The CDR3 region has the DNA TGTGCCAGCAGCTTGAACAATGAGCAGTTCTTC. Encoded protein: CASSLNNEQFF.

This chain joins TRBV2 and TRBJ2-1; D is possibly TRBD1 (5 bases). Germline-derived CDR1 and CDR2 are SNHLY and FYNNEI. The CDR3 loop spans 12 amino acids. Trimming took 2 bases from V and 11 from J, leaving 10 bases between them. This chain's CDR3 is CASSERGGKQFF. The CDR3 coding sequence is TGTGCCAGCAGTGAAAGGGGCGGAAAGCAGTTCTTC. The entire variable domain, with the rest obtained from reference TRBV2 and TRBJ2-1, is as follows: EPEVTQTPSHQVTQMGQEVILRCVPISNHLYFYWYRQILGQKVEFLVSFYNNEISEKSEIFDDQFSVERPDGSNFTLKIRSTKLEDSAMYFCASSERGGKQFFGPGTRLTVL.

The CDR3 protein is CASSTSTGALYYEQYF. The CDR3 DNA reads as TGTGCCAGTAGTACCAGTACAGGGGCCCTATACTACGAGCAGTACTTC. The chain is built from TRBV19 and TRBJ2-7; 7 positions match TRBD1. This CDR3 is 16 amino acids long. V shed 4 bases, J shed 3 bases, and the junction held 12 bases outside the gene matches. Looked up from germline, CDR1 is LNHDA and CDR2 is SQIVND (reference sequence).

The rearrangement links TRBV19 to TRBJ2-3; D ambiguous. The germline gives CDR1 LNHDA, CDR2 SQIVND (reference sequence). V lost 3 bases to trimming and J lost 0 bases, with 10 bases between them. CDR3 length equals 15 residues. The CDR3 is CASSIKLTSTDTQYF. In DNA form, the CDR3 reads TGTGCCAGTAGTATTAAACTAACTAGCACAGATACGCAGTATTTT. The full variable domain, completed using reference TRBV19 and TRBJ2-3, is DGGITQSPKYLFRKEGQNVTLSCEQNLNHDAMYWYRQDPGQGLRLIYYSQIVNDFQKGDIAEGYSVSREKKESFPLTVTSAQKNPTAFYLCASSIKLTSTDTQYFGPGTRLTVL.

This clone turned up a few times. This chain links TRBV29-1 with TRBJ2-6; D may match TRBD1 or TRBD2 (5 bases each). The V end lost 4 bases, the J end lost 4 bases, and 20 bases lay between the germline ends. Germline V gene data show CDR1 as SQVTM and CDR2 as ANQGSEA. The CDR3 sequence is 17 residues long. The CDR3 region is CSVVFFHGAPGANVLTF. The CDR3 DNA reads TGCAGCGTTGTTTTTTTTCACGGGGCGCCCGGGGCCAACGTCCTGACTTTC.

As DNA, the CDR3 is TGCGCCAGCAGCCCCCGGATGGAGCGGGAGTGGTACGAGCAGTACTTC. This translates into CASSPRMEREWYEQYF. The chain employs TRBV4-1 and TRBJ2-7, with 8 bases identical to TRBD2. The CDR3 is made up of 16 amino acids. After removal of 4 bases from V and 4 bases from J, the junction contained 12 bases not matched to a gene. From germline, CDR1 is MGHRA and CDR2 YSYEKL.

V and J are TRBV4-1 and TRBJ1-2; D unresolved. CDR1 and CDR2 (germline): MGHRA, YSYEKL. The CDR3 has 15 residues. Trimming shortened V by 1 base and J by 4 bases, and 13 bases separated the two germline ends. For the CDR3, the DNA is TGCGCCAGCAGCCAAGGGGTGGAAGGAGTCTATGGCTACACCTTC. It codes for CASSQGVEGVYGYTF.

This chain links TRBV7-9 with TRBJ2-2; D might be TRBD1 (6 bases). Germline V gene data show CDR1 as SEHNR and CDR2 as FQNEAQ (reference sequence). The CDR3 spans 14 residues. V was clipped by 4 bases and J by 7 bases, with 13 bases between them. DNA of the CDR3: TGTGCCAGCAGCTACCCAGGGGCAGGCGGGGAGCTGTTTTTT. Translation gives CASSYPGAGGELFF.

DNA for the CDR3: TGCGCCAGCAGTCCCCTAACGGACAGGAACACTGAAGCTTTCTTT. Its translation: CASSPLTDRNTEAFF. The rearrangement links TRBV23-1 to TRBJ1-1, with a possible D match to TRBD1 (6 bases). TRBV23-1 counts as an open reading frame of uncertain function. Trimming left V 4 bases short and J 1 base short, with 13 bases between. There are 15 residues in the CDR3.

The chain recombines TRBV28 with TRBJ2-3; no clear D. This CDR3 contains 18 residues. Germline lookup yields CDR1 MDHEN and CDR2 SYDVKM. The germline V and J ends were trimmed by 2 bases and 0 bases, with 18 bases remaining between them. CDR3 bases: TGTGCCAGCAGTTTAGATCTGGTAGGCGGTACTAGCACAGATACGCAGTATTTT. It specifies CASSLDLVGGTSTDTQYF.

The rearrangement uses TRBV19 and TRBJ1-1, with unresolved D. The V end was cut by 5 bases, the J end by 3 bases, with 7 bases between. There are 12 residues in the CDR3. From germline, CDR1 is LNHDA and CDR2 SQIVND (reference sequence). CDR3 DNA: TGTGCCAGTAGTTTTGGGGACACTGAAGCTTTCTTT. Its protein is CASSFGDTEAFF. The whole variable domain, filled in from reference TRBV19 and TRBJ1-1, reads DGGITQSPKYLFRKEGQNVTLSCEQNLNHDAMYWYRQDPGQGLRLIYYSQIVNDFQKGDIAEGYSVSREKKESFPLTVTSAQKNPTAFYLCASSFGDTEAFFGQGTRLTVV.

The V and J genes are TRBV7-6 and TRBJ2-7; 11 bases agree with TRBD2. With V trimmed by 5 bases and J by 9 bases, 15 bases remained unmatched. Germline assignment: CDR1 SGHVS and CDR2 FNYEAQ. There are 16 residues in the CDR3. In nucleotides, the CDR3 is TGTGCCAGCAGCCCAGACCTGTGGCTAGCGGGAGGACGGCAGTACTTC. This sequence encodes CASSPDLWLAGGRQYF. Combining the CDR3 with reference TRBV7-6 and TRBJ2-7 gives the whole variable domain GAGVSQSPRYKVTKRGQDVALRCDPISGHVSLYWYRQALGQGPEFLTYFNYEAQQDKSGLPNDRFSAERPEGSISTLTIQRTEQRDSAMYRCASSPDLWLAGGRQYFGPGTRLTVT.

Only a few counts were recorded for this clone. The rearrangement links TRBV7-9 to TRBJ1-1, with D uncertain. Germline CDR1 and CDR2: SEHNR and FQNEAQ (reference sequence). The CDR3 spans 15 residues. V lost 3 bases, J lost 4 bases, and 15 bases lay in between. The CDR3 loop reads CASSFLYDRGTEAFF. The DNA for the CDR3 is TGTGCCAGCAGCTTTCTGTACGACCGGGGCACTGAAGCTTTCTTT.

The DNA for the CDR3 is TGCAGCGTTGAACTTCGACGGGAGAACACAGATACGCAGTATTTT. Translation: CSVELRRENTDTQYF. The rearrangement joins TRBV29-1 to TRBJ2-3, with a tentative D call TRBD2 (6 bases). Trimming pared 2 bases from V and 2 bases from J, leaving 14 bases between. Germline V gene sequence: CDR1 SQVTM, CDR2 ANQGSEA. CDR3 size: 15 residues.

This clone was seen more than once but under ten times. V and J are TRBV13 and TRBJ2-3; TRBD2 agrees at 10 bases. The germline CDR1 and CDR2 sequences are PRHDT and FYEKMQ (reference sequence). CDR3 length equals 17 residues. The junction had 12 bases not matched to a gene; V was cut back by 4 bases and J by 5 bases. The CDR3 protein is CASSSSDGTSVRDTQYF. As DNA, the CDR3 is TGTGCCAGCAGCTCCTCGGATGGGACTAGCGTTAGAGATACGCAGTATTTT.

This sequence joins TRBV29-1 and TRBJ2-1; 14 nucleotides match TRBD2. The CDR3 contains 14 residues. Germline CDR1 reads SQVTM; CDR2 reads ANQGSEA. Trimming removed 1 base from V and 7 bases from J; junction bases left unmatched: 0. The CDR3 loop reads CSVEGTSGRNEQFF. The CDR3, as DNA: TGCAGCGTTGAAGGGACTAGCGGGAGGAATGAGCAGTTCTTC.

V gene TRBV11-1 combines with J gene TRBJ2-7, with 12 bases identical to TRBD1. The V segment lost 5 bases and the J segment 3 bases; nucleotides outside the gene matches: 5. The length of the CDR3 is 15 residues. The germline CDR1 and CDR2 sequences are SGHAT and FQDESV (reference sequence). CDR3 residues: CASSNRDRGRYEQYF. Here the CDR3 DNA reads TGTGCCAGCAGCAACCGGGACAGGGGGCGCTACGAGCAGTACTTC.